This T cell receptor (beta chain) was captured by sequencing in a study of T-cell memory formation after mild COVID-19. Overall study results and limits: Contracting clones from day 15 to 85 had balanced CD4/CD8; later expanders favoured CD4+.

The CDR3 is made up of 13 amino acids. Trimming took off 5 bases at V and 1 base at J, with 8 bases between the two ends. TCRdb independently ran MiXCR on the 5' RACE reads; one entry per CDR3 protein. The sample contains approximately 580,000 distinct CDR3 sequences, approximately 20% of which appear only once. With respect to this clonotype: Its antigen is undetermined.

The chain recombines TRBV12-3 or TRBV12-4 with TRBJ2-5, with D unclear. This TCR was recovered from an adult woman who had mild COVID-19 (a few samples of this study predate the infection). Cell type and time point are not known. The sample was PBMCs or a T cell subset sorted from them (not recorded which). The CDR3 protein is CASSPPIQETQYF. The DNA of the CDR3 is TGTGCCAGCAGTCCACCGATCCAAGAGACCCAGTACTTC.